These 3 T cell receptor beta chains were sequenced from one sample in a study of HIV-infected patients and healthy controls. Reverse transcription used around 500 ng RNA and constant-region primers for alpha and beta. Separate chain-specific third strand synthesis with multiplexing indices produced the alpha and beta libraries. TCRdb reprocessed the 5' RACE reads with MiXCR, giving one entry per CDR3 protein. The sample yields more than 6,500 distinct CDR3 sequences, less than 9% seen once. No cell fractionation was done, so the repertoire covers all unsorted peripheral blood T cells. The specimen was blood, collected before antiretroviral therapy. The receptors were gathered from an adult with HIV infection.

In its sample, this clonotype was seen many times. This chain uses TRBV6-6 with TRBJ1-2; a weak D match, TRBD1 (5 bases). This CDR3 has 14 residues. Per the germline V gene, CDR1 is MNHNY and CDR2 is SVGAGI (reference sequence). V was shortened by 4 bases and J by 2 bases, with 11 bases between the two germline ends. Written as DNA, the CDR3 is TGTGCCAGCAGTTCCCTTGGGGGAAACTATGGCTACACCTTC. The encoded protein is CASSSLGGNYGYTF.

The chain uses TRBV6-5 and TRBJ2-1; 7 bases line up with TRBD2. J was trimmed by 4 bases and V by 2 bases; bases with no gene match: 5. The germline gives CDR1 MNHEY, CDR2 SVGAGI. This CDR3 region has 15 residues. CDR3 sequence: CASSYRAGTYNEQFF. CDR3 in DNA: TGTGCCAGCAGTTACCGAGCGGGGACTTACAATGAGCAGTTCTTC.

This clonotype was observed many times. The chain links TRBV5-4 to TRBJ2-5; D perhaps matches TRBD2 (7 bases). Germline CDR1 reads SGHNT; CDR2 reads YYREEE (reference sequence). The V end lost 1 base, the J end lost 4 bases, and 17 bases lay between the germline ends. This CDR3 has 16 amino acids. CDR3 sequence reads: CASSLYGRGGGETQYF. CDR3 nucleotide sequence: TGTGCCAGCAGCTTGTACGGCAGGGGAGGGGGAGAGACCCAGTACTTC.